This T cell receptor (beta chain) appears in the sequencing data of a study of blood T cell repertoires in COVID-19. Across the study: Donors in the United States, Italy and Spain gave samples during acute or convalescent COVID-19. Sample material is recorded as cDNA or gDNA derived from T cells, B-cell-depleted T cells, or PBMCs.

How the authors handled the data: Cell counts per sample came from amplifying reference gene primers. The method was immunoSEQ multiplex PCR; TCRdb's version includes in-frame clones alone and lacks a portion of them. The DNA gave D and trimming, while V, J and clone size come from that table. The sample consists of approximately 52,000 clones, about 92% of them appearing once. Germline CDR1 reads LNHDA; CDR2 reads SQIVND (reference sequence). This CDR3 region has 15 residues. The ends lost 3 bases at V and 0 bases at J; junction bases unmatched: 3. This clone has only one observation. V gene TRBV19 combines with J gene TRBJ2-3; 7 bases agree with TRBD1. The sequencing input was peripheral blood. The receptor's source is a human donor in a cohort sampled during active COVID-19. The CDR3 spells CASSIGRGSTDTQYF. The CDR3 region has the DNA TGTGCCAGTAGTATCGGCAGGGGGAGCACAGATACGCAGTATTTT.